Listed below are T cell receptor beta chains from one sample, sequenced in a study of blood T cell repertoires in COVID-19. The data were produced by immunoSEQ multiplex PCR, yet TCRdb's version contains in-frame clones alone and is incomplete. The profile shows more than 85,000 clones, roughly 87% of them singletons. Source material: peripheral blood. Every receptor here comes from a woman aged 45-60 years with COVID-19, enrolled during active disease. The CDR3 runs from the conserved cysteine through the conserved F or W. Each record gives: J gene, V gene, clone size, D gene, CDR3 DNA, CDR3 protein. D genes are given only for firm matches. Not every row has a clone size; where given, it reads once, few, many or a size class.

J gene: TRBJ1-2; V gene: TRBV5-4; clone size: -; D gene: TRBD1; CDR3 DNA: TGTGCCAGCAGCCCCTCGACAGGGGGTACCGGGGGGTATGGCTACACCTTC; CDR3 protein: CASSPSTGGTGGYGYTF
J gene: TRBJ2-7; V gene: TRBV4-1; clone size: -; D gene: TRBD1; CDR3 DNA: TGCGCCAGCAGCCAACCGGGACAGGGGGAAGTCGAGCAGTACTTC; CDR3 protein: CASSQPGQGEVEQYF
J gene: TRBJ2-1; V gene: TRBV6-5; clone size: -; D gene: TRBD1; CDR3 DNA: TGTGCCACCACTCCCGGGGACAGGGCTAATGAGCAGTTCTTC; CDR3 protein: CATTPGDRANEQFF
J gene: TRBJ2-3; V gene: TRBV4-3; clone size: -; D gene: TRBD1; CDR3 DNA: TGCGCCAGCAGCCAAGATTTCAGGACAGGGGTTGGGGGCGCCGCCACAGATACGCAGTATTTT; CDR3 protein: CASSQDFRTGVGGAATDTQYF
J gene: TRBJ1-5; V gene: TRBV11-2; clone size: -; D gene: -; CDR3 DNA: TGTGCCAGCAGCCGGACGGGGGGAGAGGGACAGCCCCAGCATTTT; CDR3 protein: CASSRTGGEGQPQHF
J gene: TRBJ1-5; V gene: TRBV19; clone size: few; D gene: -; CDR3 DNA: TGTGCCAGTAGTATCTCTGGGCCAGGCGGCAATCAGCCCCAGCATTTT; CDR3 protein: CASSISGPGGNQPQHF
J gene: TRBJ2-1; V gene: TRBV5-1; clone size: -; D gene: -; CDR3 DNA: TGCGCCAGCAGCTTGGGTGGGGGGATCTCCTACAATGAGCAGTTCTTC; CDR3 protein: CASSLGGGISYNEQFF
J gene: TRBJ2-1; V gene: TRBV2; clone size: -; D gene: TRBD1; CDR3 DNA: TGTGCCAGCAGGGCAGACAGGGGGTCCTACAATGAGCAGTTCTTC; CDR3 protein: CASRADRGSYNEQFF
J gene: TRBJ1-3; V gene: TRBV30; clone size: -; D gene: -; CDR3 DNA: TGTGCCTGGAACCCCCCGGTCCCTGGAAACACCATATATTTT; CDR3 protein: CAWNPPVPGNTIYF
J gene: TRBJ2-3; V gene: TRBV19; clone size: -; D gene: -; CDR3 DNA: TGTGCCAGTTCAACCGGGTACACCTACCCCACGGATACGCAGTATTTT; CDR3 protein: CASSTGYTYPTDTQYF
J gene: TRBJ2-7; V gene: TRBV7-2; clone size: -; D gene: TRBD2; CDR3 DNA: TGTGCCAGCGGCCCTAGCGGCAACTACGAGCAGTACTTC; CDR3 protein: CASGPSGNYEQYF
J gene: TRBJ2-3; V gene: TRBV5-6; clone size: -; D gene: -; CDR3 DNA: TGTGCCAGCAGCGGCGGGGCCCATACGCAGTATTTT; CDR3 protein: CASSGGAHTQYF
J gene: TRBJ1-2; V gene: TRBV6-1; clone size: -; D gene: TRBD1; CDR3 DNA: TGTGCCAGCAGTCAACAGGGGGAGGAAAATGGCTACACCTTC; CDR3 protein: CASSQQGEENGYTF